A single T cell receptor beta chain is shown here with its context. Its cognate antigen is unknown. From germline, CDR1 is MNHNS and CDR2 SASEGT. With 4 bases removed from V and 0 bases from J, the gap between germline ends came to 15 bases. The CDR3 length is 16 residues. Use of 60 Vbeta and 13 Jbeta primers characterized the PCR. The data were produced by immunoSEQ multiplex PCR, yet TCRdb's version contains in-frame clones alone and is incomplete. In the table there are roughly 110,000 clones, roughly 80% of which are singletons. This sample was taken from a study of cytomegalovirus exposure and HLA in healthy donors. Study-wide results and caveats: Later on, an analysis showed TCR association rates differing by HLA locus, with DRB1 the most and HLA-C the fewest.

The rearrangement links TRBV6-1 to TRBJ1-1, with D perhaps matching TRBD1 (6 bases). The source material was PBMCs. This TCR derives from a female donor in good health and CMV-seronegative. Here the CDR3 DNA reads TGTGCCAGCAGTGCGGGGAGGGGGACCATGAACACTGAAGCTTTCTTT. It translates to CASSAGRGTMNTEAFF.